A single sample is the source of the 30 T cell receptor beta chains below, sequenced in a study of beta chain features in type 1 diabetes. Overall study findings and caveats: TCRB CDR3s were moderately but significantly shorter in Type 1 diabetes patients in all four CD4+ subsets.

Every bit of the isolated RNA underwent reverse transcription, so sequencing read expressed TCRB transcripts. Generated by immunoSEQ multiplex PCR, the TCRdb table keeps only in-frame clones and is missing some. The sample includes around 710,000 clones, around an eighth of them seen just once. These TCRs' antigens remain unknown. Sequences were obtained from naive CD4+ T cells from blood. The receptors were gathered from a young man with type 1 diabetes.

A few counts support this clone. V and J are TRBV11-2 and TRBJ2-7; D is ambiguous. Germline CDR1 SGHAT, CDR2 FQNNGV. The CDR3 is 13 amino acids. Trimming left V 5 bases short and J 3 bases short, with 11 bases between. The CDR3 protein is CASSIVKGYEQYF. CDR3 bases: TGTGCCAGCAGCATTGTTAAAGGCTACGAGCAGTACTTC.

This clone appeared a few times. The V and J genes are TRBV7-2 and TRBJ1-2; D gene ambiguous. Germline V gene lookup returns CDR1 SGHTA and CDR2 FQGNSA. The CDR3 runs 16 residues. V gave up 2 bases and J gave up 4 bases, with 17 bases separating them. The CDR3 loop is CASSLSSSPNIYGYTF. The DNA for the CDR3 is TGTGCCAGCAGCTTATCTAGCAGCCCCAACATCTATGGCTACACCTTC.

The genes are TRBV7-2 and TRBJ1-1; D possibly corresponds to TRBD1 (5 bases). V was pared by 5 bases and J by 1 base, with 17 bases between. Germline V gene data show CDR1 as SGHTA and CDR2 as FQGNSA. The CDR3 loop spans 16 amino acids. DNA for the CDR3: TGTGCCAGCAGCCGTAACTTCAGGGAAGGGAACACTGAAGCTTTCTTT. Translation gives CASSRNFREGNTEAFF.

This clone was seen only a few times. The rearrangement links TRBV13 to TRBJ2-6; D is uncertain. Germline CDR1 is PRHDT and CDR2 is FYEKMQ (reference sequence). V was cut by 8 bases and J by 0 bases, with 17 bases left in between. This CDR3 has 17 amino acids. The CDR3 reads CASGYRASLSGANVLTF. The CDR3 region has the DNA TGTGCCAGCGGATACCGGGCCAGTCTCTCTGGGGCCAACGTCCTGACTTTC.

The chain uses TRBV27 and TRBJ1-2; a weak D match, TRBD1 (5 bases). Germline assignment: CDR1 MNHEY and CDR2 SMNVEV (reference sequence). CDR3 length: 14 amino acids. V was trimmed by 5 bases and J by 1 base, leaving 11 bases between them. Here the CDR3 DNA reads TGTGCCAGCAGTCACCAGGGTCTTAACTATGGCTACACCTTC. Its protein product is CASSHQGLNYGYTF.

This clone was detected a few times. Other DNA sequences in the sample encode the same CDR3. V is TRBV2 and J is TRBJ1-2, with D hard to call. The CDR3 has 13 amino acids. From germline, CDR1 is SNHLY and CDR2 FYNNEI. The ends were cut back, 0 bases at V and 2 bases at J, with 4 bases in the middle. The CDR3 sequence: CASSEANNYGYTF. CDR3 nucleotides: TGTGCCAGCAGTGAAGCAAACAACTATGGCTACACCTTC. Filled out from reference TRBV2 and TRBJ1-2, the complete variable domain reads EPEVTQTPSHQVTQMGQEVILRCVPISNHLYFYWYRQILGQKVEFLVSFYNNEISEKSEIFDDQFSVERPDGSNFTLKIRSTKLEDSAMYFCASSEANNYGYTFGSGTRLTVV.

Only a few counts were recorded for this clone. V is TRBV4-3 and J is TRBJ2-2; TRBD1 matches at 7 bases. Trimming at V came to 0 bases and at J to 2 bases, leaving 6 bases not matched to a gene. Germline CDR1 is LGHNA and CDR2 is YSLEER. This CDR3 is 17 amino acids long. The CDR3, as DNA: TGCGCCAGCAGCCAAGATTATACAGGGGCTAACACCGGGGAGCTGTTTTTT. Protein sequence: CASSQDYTGANTGELFF.

This clone was detected only a few times. This sequence joins TRBV19 and TRBJ2-7; 9 bases match TRBD1. Per the germline V gene, CDR1 is LNHDA and CDR2 is SQIVND (reference sequence). V gave up 5 bases and J gave up 5 bases; unmatched junction bases: 13. The CDR3 extends over 16 amino acids. This CDR3 reads CASSYDFRDRVDEQYF. CDR3 nucleotide sequence: TGTGCCAGTAGTTATGACTTCCGGGACAGGGTGGACGAGCAGTACTTC.

This clone has just a few counts. This chain links TRBV28 with TRBJ2-3; 10 nucleotides agree with TRBD1. V trimming: 4 bases; J trimming: 4 bases; junction bases outside the gene matches: 5. The CDR3 is 15 amino acids. Per germline, CDR1 MDHEN and CDR2 SYDVKM. In nucleotides, the CDR3 is TGTGCCAGCAGTTCCGGACAGGGGGTCCCAGATACGCAGTATTTT. Protein sequence: CASSSGQGVPDTQYF.

This clone appeared a few times. The gene calls are TRBV30 and TRBJ1-2; the D is unclear. The CDR3 consists of 11 residues. Germline V gene data show CDR1 as GTSNPN and CDR2 as SVGIG (reference sequence). V lost 0 bases, J lost 5 bases, and 4 bases lay in between. In DNA form, the CDR3 reads TGTGCCTGGAGTGTTGCTTATGGCTACACCTTC. Protein: CAWSVAYGYTF.

The V gene is TRBV15, the J gene TRBJ2-1, with D perhaps TRBD1 (6 bases). The CDR3 has 14 residues. Trimming shortened V by 2 bases and J by 8 bases, and 13 bases separated the two germline ends. In germline, CDR1 is LNHNV, CDR2 YYDKDF (reference sequence). This CDR3 is CATSRTGRGDEQFF. In DNA, the CDR3 is TGTGCCACCAGCAGAACTGGCAGGGGAGATGAGCAGTTCTTC.

The rearrangement joins TRBV19 to TRBJ1-6, with 7 positions matching TRBD1. CDR1 LNHDA and CDR2 SQIVND come from the germline V gene (reference sequence). The CDR3 spans 16 residues. The ends lost 3 bases at V and 6 bases at J; junction bases unmatched: 8. In nucleotides, the CDR3 is TGTGCCAGTAGTATCGGGCAGGGGGTGTTTAATTCACCCCTCCACTTT. Translated, it gives CASSIGQGVFNSPLHF.

About this clone: The sample has other DNA sequences that encode this CDR3 too. V usage is TRBV5-6 and J usage is TRBJ2-2; D not resolved. Germline CDR1 reads SGHDT; CDR2 reads YYEEEE. This CDR3 region has 14 residues. Trimming took 0 bases from V and 1 from J, leaving 4 bases between them. CDR3 sequence (DNA): TGTGCCAGCAGCTTGGTCGGGAACACCGGGGAGCTGTTTTTT. This sequence encodes CASSLVGNTGELFF.

This chain joins TRBV9 and TRBJ1-2; D gene ambiguous. V lost 0 bases and J 8 bases, leaving 17 bases between the germline ends. The CDR3 loop spans 15 amino acids. Germline V lookup: CDR1 SGDLS, CDR2 YYNGEE. Here the CDR3 DNA reads TGTGCCAGCAGCGTAGTGGATCGAGGGCTTGGCGGCTACACCTTC. Its translation is CASSVVDRGLGGYTF.

The rearrangement joins TRBV6-5 to TRBJ1-6; 7 nucleotides line up with TRBD1. Germline assignment: CDR1 MNHEY and CDR2 SVGAGI. The trim removed 6 bases at V and 1 base at J, leaving 3 bases unmatched. The CDR3 spans 15 residues. The CDR3 protein is CASSQQGSYNSPLHF. For the CDR3, the DNA is TGTGCCAGCAGCCAACAGGGGTCCTATAATTCACCCCTCCACTTT.

The CDR3 region has the DNA TGTGCCATCAGTGGGACAGGGGACTATGGCTACACCTTC. This translates into CAISGTGDYGYTF. The chain couples TRBV10-3 to TRBJ1-2; 9 positions match TRBD1. V was pared by 4 bases and J by 3 bases, with 0 bases of the junction left unmatched. Germline V gene sequence: CDR1 ENHRY, CDR2 SYGVKD. CDR3 size: 13 residues.

J is TRBJ2-3 and V is TRBV19; D ambiguous. CDR3 length equals 14 residues. Trimming cost V 0 bases and J 2 bases, with 6 bases left between them. Germline loops: CDR1 LNHDA, CDR2 SQIVND (reference sequence). The CDR3 DNA reads as TGTGCCAGTAGTATAGAACGGATCACAGATACGCAGTATTTT. Amino acid sequence: CASSIERITDTQYF.

CDR3 sequence: CASSLGKGWNEQFF. As DNA, the CDR3 is TGTGCCAGCAGCTTAGGTAAGGGATGGAATGAGCAGTTCTTC. This chain connects TRBV11-3 to TRBJ2-1, with unresolved D. The V and J ends lost 1 base and 7 bases respectively, with 11 bases between them. Germline V gives CDR1 SGHNT, CDR2 YENEEA. The CDR3 length is 14 residues.

This clone appeared a few times. This chain links TRBV5-6 with TRBJ2-5; 7 positions agree with TRBD1. This CDR3 has 15 residues. With 4 bases clipped from V and 3 bases from J, the junction kept 9 bases outside the gene matches. Per the germline V gene, CDR1 is SGHDT and CDR2 is YYEEEE. The CDR3 loop is CASSDPEQGKETQYF. The CDR3 DNA reads TGTGCCAGCAGCGACCCTGAACAGGGGAAAGAGACCCAGTACTTC.

V gene TRBV6-5 combines with J gene TRBJ2-5; D call uncertain. Trimming took 0 bases from V and 5 from J, leaving 16 bases between them. CDR1 and CDR2 from the germline V gene are MNHEY and SVGAGI. This CDR3 is 16 amino acids long. CDR3 sequence reads: CASSYSHRTSRETQYF. The CDR3, as DNA: TGTGCCAGCAGTTACTCGCATAGGACGAGCCGGGAGACCCAGTACTTC.

The chain uses TRBV6-5 and TRBJ2-7; 8 nucleotides line up with TRBD1. After removal of 6 bases from V and 6 bases from J, the junction contained 10 bases not matched to a gene. The CDR3 consists of 14 residues. Germline V gene data show CDR1 as MNHEY and CDR2 as SVGAGI. CDR3: CASSHGQGRSEQYF. CDR3 bases: TGTGCCAGCAGCCACGGACAGGGTCGGAGCGAGCAGTACTTC.

This clone was seen a few times. The V call is TRBV29-1, the J call TRBJ1-2; D is perhaps TRBD1 (6 bases). The CDR3 length is 11 residues. The V gene lost 4 bases and the J gene lost 5 bases, with 8 bases spanning the gap. Germline V lookup: CDR1 SQVTM, CDR2 ANQGSEA. CDR3 sequence: CSVVGGYGYTF. The CDR3 coding sequence is TGCAGCGTTGTAGGGGGGTATGGCTACACCTTC.

The V and J genes are TRBV19 and TRBJ2-7, with D tentatively TRBD1 (5 bases). Trimming stripped 3 bases from V and 1 base from J, with 10 bases between. In germline, CDR1 is LNHDA, CDR2 SQIVND (reference sequence). The length of the CDR3 is 14 residues. The CDR3 region is CASSIRAGSYEQYF. DNA for the CDR3: TGTGCCAGTAGTATCAGGGCCGGATCCTACGAGCAGTACTTC.

This clone was detected a few times. The chain combines TRBV5-6 with TRBJ1-2; no firm D call. V was shortened by 4 bases and J by 8 bases, with 9 bases between the two germline ends. The CDR3 consists of 11 residues. CDR1 SGHDT and CDR2 YYEEEE come from the germline V gene. The CDR3 region has the DNA TGTGCCAGCAGCCCCGGAGCCGGCTACACCTTC. Protein sequence: CASSPGAGYTF.

The chain recombines TRBV2 with TRBJ1-4; D unresolved. CDR3 length equals 15 residues. The germline V gene has CDR1 SNHLY and CDR2 FYNNEI. Trimming took 2 bases from V and 0 from J, leaving 7 bases between them. As DNA, the CDR3 is TGTGCCAGCAGTGAACTTTGGGCAACTAATGAAAAACTGTTTTTT. Translated, it gives CASSELWATNEKLFF.

This chain uses TRBV5-1 with TRBJ1-1, with D tentatively TRBD1 (5 bases). Per germline, CDR1 SGHRS and CDR2 YFSETQ. Trimming left V 5 bases short and J 6 bases short, with 14 bases between. This CDR3 has 13 residues. CDR3 loop: CASRSQQVSEAFF. CDR3 DNA sequence: TGCGCCAGCAGGTCCCAACAGGTTTCTGAAGCTTTCTTT.

This clone was seen only a few times. V and J are TRBV29-1 and TRBJ2-1; D is tentatively TRBD1 or TRBD2 (6 bases each). With 7 bases removed from V and 4 bases from J, the gap between germline ends came to 11 bases. CDR1 SQVTM and CDR2 ANQGSEA come from the germline V gene. The CDR3 loop spans 12 amino acids. CDR3 DNA: TGCAGCGGGAGGGGACAATACAATGAGCAGTTCTTC. It is translated as CSGRGQYNEQFF.

This chain joins TRBV5-1 and TRBJ2-7, with 8 bases identical to TRBD1. The CDR3 has 12 residues. The V and J ends lost 8 bases and 2 bases, in that order; junction bases with no gene match: 3. CDR1 and CDR2 (germline): SGHRS, YFSETQ. Here the CDR3 reads CASGQGPYEQYF. Written as DNA, the CDR3 is TGCGCCAGTGGACAGGGCCCCTACGAGCAGTACTTC.

A few counts support this clone. The chain uses TRBV7-3 and TRBJ2-2; no clear D. The V end was cut by 5 bases, the J end by 2 bases, with 12 bases between. The V gene's germline CDR1 is SGHTA and CDR2 FQGTGA. The CDR3 is 15 residues long. CDR3 bases: TGTGCCAGCAGCCCGGGCGTCATTAACACCGGGGAGCTGTTTTTT. Encoded protein: CASSPGVINTGELFF.

This sequence joins TRBV7-3 and TRBJ2-1, with D maybe TRBD1 (5 bases). V was shortened by 1 base and J by 6 bases, with 13 bases between the two germline ends. The CDR3 has 15 residues. Germline V gene data show CDR1 as SGHTA and CDR2 as FQGTGA. The DNA of the CDR3 is TGTGCCAGCAGCTTAAGGTTAGGGGCCGGCAATGAGCAGTTCTTC. Its translation: CASSLRLGAGNEQFF.